This T cell receptor beta chain derives from a study of T cell repertoires in cytomegalovirus infection. For the study at large: Peptides in the study included HLA-C-restricted and HLA-B-restricted CMV epitopes. The public TCR beta signatures pointed to both CMV infection and matching HLA type. Broader study findings: The ex vivo response was dominated by HLA-C-restricted CMV-specific TCR beta clonotypes. Summed public TCR beta family frequency identified CMV carriers bearing the relevant HLA.

The CDR3 runs to 13 residues. Trimming pared 5 bases from V and 0 bases from J, leaving 6 bases between. Germline V gene data show CDR1 as SGHTA and CDR2 as FQGNSA. This clonotype was seen ten or more times. Antigen unknown. TCRdb re-analysed the reads in MiXCR, keeping a single row per CDR3 protein. The sample consists of more than 250,000 distinct CDR3 sequences, roughly 25% of them appearing once. The receptor's source is a human donor in good health (CMV status not recorded). Some clones in this sample may be carry-over from other donors' samples. This specimen was cultured PBMCs, taken from culture after CMV antigen stimulation. The chain uses TRBV7-2 and TRBJ2-3; D not resolved. CDR3 DNA sequence: TGTGCCAGCAGCCGGGCTAGCACAGATACGCAGTATTTT. Translated, it gives CASSRASTDTQYF.